This T cell receptor beta chain was retrieved from a study of cytomegalovirus exposure and HLA in healthy donors (dated by TCRdb to the late 2010s). Turning to the overall study: An earlier analysis of approximately 590 of the donors reported about 290 Gb of sequence data and around 120 million unique TCR beta sequences from some 180 million T cells. Because of strong linkage in the cohort, roughly 5 DR-DQ haplotypes were treated as single units for association and clustering. Roughly 310 gigabases of sequencing data and tens of millions of unique TCR sequences were included in an early release covering several hundred HLA-typed donors. Using immunosequencing, the study profiled T cell repertoires from approximately 700 subjects and related those repertoires to cytomegalovirus serostatus. Along with the approximately 600-subject first cohort, a separate validation cohort of some 130 different subjects was used. Both class I and class II loci were covered by HLA typing, at four-digit resolution. The number of donors typed differed by locus, with roughly 629-640 for A, B, C, DRB1 and DQB1, roughly 520 for DQA1, 600 to 610 for DPA1, and around 450 for DPB1. Among around 400 genotyped donors of the cohort, an average of approximately 240,000 unique TCR beta nucleotide sequences were sequenced per donor, 15% to 20% of them non-productive. Donor age, sex, ethnicity and CMV serostatus were compiled together with the repertoire data. The study aimed to test whether signatures of past pathogen exposure could be identified by cataloging public T cell receptors. High-throughput TCR immunosequencing, statistical association of individual TCRs with disease status, and machine learning were combined to predict cytomegalovirus infection status. An earlier analysis of around 640 of the donors used high-throughput TCR beta sequencing to judge whether each TCR beta V gene segment behaved as functional or pseudogenic. Of the roughly 410 genotyped donors, roughly 76% were placed in the genetic ancestry cluster associated with self-reported Caucasian donors. To study patterns of TCR occurrence, a later analysis re-analyzed previously published TCR beta repertoires from 600 to 750 donors and added high-resolution HLA genotyping. All discovery cohort repertoires had been generated on a single sequencing platform. A later genetic analysis used genome-wide SNP genotypes for about 65% of the 666 donors, treating that subset as a discovery cohort. The later analysis used no new phenotypic data to find candidate immune exposures, relying instead on TCR beta sequences and their occurrence across donors.

With regard to this clone: Its antigen is still unknown. Per-nucleotide qualities are absent, and no much larger clonotype sits a single base away.

V sheds 6 bases and J sheds 4 bases, leaving 7 bases between their ends. The cysteine opens and the phenylalanine closes a CDR3 of 12 amino acids. Kept here is only the CDR3 DNA, which spans 36 bases and is read in frame from base 1. The cohort consisted of 650 to 700 healthy bone marrow donors. At the time of sampling, all cohort members were nominally healthy, though unrecorded immune exposures were likely present. The donor was CMV seronegative and belonged to the group of 352 seronegative cohort members. Every donor gave a peripheral blood sample, and the peripheral blood mononuclear cells from that sample were used for TCR beta sequencing. Genomic DNA extraction from the blood cell samples was performed with the Qiagen DNeasy Blood Extraction Kit. Library creation used the immunoSEQ multiplex PCR assay. For the multiplex PCR, a mixture combining 60 forward primers for TCR Vbeta segments and 13 reverse primers for TCR Jbeta segments was used. Amplification of the CDR3 region of rearranged TCR beta genes was performed with a multiplex PCR assay on genomic DNA. Amplified TCR beta libraries were sequenced as 87-base-pair reads on the Illumina HiSeq System. The authors' pipeline ran thus. Across the 666 repertoires, a later analysis counted 78 million or so unique TCR beta chains, about 10 million of which were shared by at least two donors. Raw reads were error-corrected and collapsed into unique sequences by a nearest-neighbor algorithm in which closely related sequences were merged to remove PCR and sequencing errors. Alignment of CDR3 sequences to IMGT reference sequences was used to assign V, D and J gene segments. For a sequence to be retained, a match of at least six nucleotides to both a V gene segment and a J gene segment was required. Rearrangements were called productive when the CDR3 lacked stop codons and stayed in frame with V and J; all others were non-productive. CDR3 was defined by IMGT convention, running from the second conserved V-encoded cysteine to the conserved J-encoded phenylalanine. In an earlier analysis of approximately 500 of the donors, sequences lacking an unambiguous match to a single V gene segment were excluded. In an earlier analysis of about 590 of the donors, a V segment was called functional when productive rearrangements were above 56.7%, and segregating when the standard deviation between donors exceeded 5%. A statistical classification framework was developed to diagnose cytomegalovirus status using the catalog of TCR beta chain sequences. V and J gene assignment, in a later analysis, came from comparing TCR nucleotide sequences with IMGT/GENE-DB human TR gene sequences. The TCRdist pipeline was used in a later analysis to assign CDR3 sequences and most-parsimonious VDJ recombination scenarios. In a later analysis, each TCR beta chain was defined by its CDR3 amino acid sequence together with its V-gene family, and reads without a unique V-gene family were excluded. In a later analysis, 550 to 650 highly shared, low-generation-probability nucleotide sequences were removed to address suspected cross-contamination and a sequencing artifact. In a later analysis, a clonal expansion index for each public chain was calculated from normalized within-repertoire ranks of inferred template counts. In a later analysis, generation probabilities were computed with a VDJ recombination model fitted to out-of-frame rearrangements, and the resulting probabilities were checked against IGoR. In a later analysis, hypergeometric tests were used to score TCR-TCR, TCR-HLA and TCR-CMV co-occurrence, with a repertoire-size bias correction applied to TCR pairs. In a later analysis, false discovery rates were estimated by permuting HLA or CMV assignments 20 times. In a later analysis, co-occurring TCRs were grouped using DBSCAN, with TCRdist sequence similarity added in when clustering inside HLA-allele-positive subsets. Repertoires with fewer than 30,000 or more than 120,000 public chains were left out of co-occurrence clustering, as were about 5 repertoires with anomalous nucleotide sharing. TCRdb limited this immuneACCESS table to in-frame rearrangements with V and J called. A share of clones is missing; checked studies link under half to unresolved V genes, and the rest is unexplained. That table is the source of V, J and clone size, and D and trimming were worked out from the DNA. This sample gives roughly 140,000 clones in total; 70% to 90% of them show up just once. The ten largest clonotypes hold around 2% of the sample.

Findings and caveats that apply to the study as a whole: A later analysis reported that several top co-occurrence clusters appeared linked to parvovirus B19, influenza, CMV and Epstein-Barr virus. Because HLA typing was unavailable for some donors at each locus, only the typed subset was used in association tests. A later analysis found that HLA-associated TCR beta chains were more clonally expanded and had lower generation probabilities than equally common non-associated chains. Only TCR beta chains were sequenced in this cohort, and the absence of alpha or paired-chain data limited detectable features. Most TCR sequences were observed very rarely across donors, whereas some public TCRs were present in many individuals. In the study, 164 TCR beta chains were listed as associated with cytomegalovirus. A further reported finding was that TCR beta sequences accurately predicted the HLA-A and HLA-B alleles for most subjects in the first cohort. Compared with the roughly 700-donor mean, donors in an Asian-associated ancestry cluster had fewer N-insertions in productive TCRs, according to a later genetic analysis. It was suggested by the authors that the approach could potentially be generalized to other disease states and immunological phenotypes. According to a later analysis, most CMV-associated TCR beta chains appeared to be HLA-restricted, and the HLA associations seemed to be driven largely by CMV exposure. A later analysis found that TCR association rates varied across HLA loci, with DRB1 alleles showing the most associated TCRs and HLA-C alleles the fewest. In a later analysis, about 17,000 TCR beta sequences were associated with specific HLA alleles at a false discovery rate of 0.05. In an earlier analysis of approximately 600 of the donors, most TCR beta V segments were observed in productive rearrangements about 90% or about 30% of the time, broadly matching IMGT annotations. When HLA alleles, especially DR and DQ, strongly co-occurred, TCR associations were difficult to assign to individual alleles. Correlated functional status among segregating V segments might reflect linkage disequilibrium, but an unknown experimental factor could not be ruled out. Because counts were too low, seventeen rarely observed V segments, including chromosome 9 orphons, were excluded from the earlier analysis of 587 of the donors. A cluster of highly shared sequence variants was judged likely to represent a technical artifact of the sequencing pipeline. For the cohort, immune exposure information was limited to CMV serostatus. Because the 87-base-pair reads could not distinguish some IMGT-functional V segments, including TRBV6-2 and TRBV6-3, those segments were excluded. V-gene and J-gene trimming of TCR beta chains was associated with a missense DCLRE1C variant in a later genetic analysis, and the association was replicated in an independent cohort. The classifier was reported to diagnose cytomegalovirus status with high specificity and sensitivity in both the original cohort and the validation cohort. In vitro tests confirmed that a few of the cytomegalovirus-associated TCR beta chains recognize cytomegalovirus antigens. Roughly uniform sequencing depth across donors was assumed in presence/absence analyses, although this assumption may not hold.

Source material: PBMCs. This receptor was taken from a woman aged 18-29 years in good health and CMV-seronegative. The chain uses TRBV23-1 and TRBJ2-1; no confident D gene assignment can be made. TRBV23-1 has ORF status, its function being uncertain. The DNA sequence is as follows: TGCGCCAGCAGCCCCCCTTACAATGAGCAGTTCTTC. Translated, this is CASSPPYNEQFF.